The 25 T cell receptor beta chains presented below share a single source sample, sequenced in a study of CDR3 diversity in severe acne. Using its own MiXCR run on the PCR reads, TCRdb lists one record per CDR3 protein. The repertoire consists of around 91,000 distinct CDR3 sequences, with under 65% occurring once and the leading ten covering 13% to 15%. Input material: blood. All receptors derive from a male donor in good health, without acne.

This clonotype has more than one count but fewer than ten. The CDR3 DNA is TGTGCCAGCGGGAGCGGGTCCGGCACAGATACGCAGTATTTT. Protein product: CASGSGSGTDTQYF. The chain carries TRBV2 and TRBJ2-3; TRBD2 is a possible D gene (6 bases). The germline V and J ends were trimmed by 8 bases and 1 base, with 13 bases remaining between them. Germline V lookup: CDR1 SNHLY, CDR2 FYNNEI. The CDR3 contains 14 residues. The full variable domain, rest sourced from reference TRBV2 and TRBJ2-3, is EPEVTQTPSHQVTQMGQEVILRCVPISNHLYFYWYRQILGQKVEFLVSFYNNEISEKSEIFDDQFSVERPDGSNFTLKIRSTKLEDSAMYFCASGSGSGTDTQYFGPGTRLTVL.

This clonotype was detected many times. V and J are TRBV7-6 and TRBJ2-2; tentative D call: TRBD1 (6 bases). The germline gives CDR1 SGHVS, CDR2 FNYEAQ. This CDR3 has 14 residues. V lost 5 bases to trimming and J lost 2 bases, with 9 bases between them. Here the CDR3 DNA reads TGTGCCAGCAGCCGAGGGGGAAACACCGGGGAGCTGTTTTTT. Translation: CASSRGGNTGELFF.

This chain connects TRBV25-1 to TRBJ1-1; TRBD1 agrees at 8 bases. Per the germline V gene, CDR1 is MGHDK and CDR2 is SYGVNS. V gave up 6 bases and J gave up 4 bases; unmatched junction bases: 4. The CDR3 consists of 13 residues. For the CDR3, the DNA is TGTGCCAGCAGACCCGACAGGGGCACTGAAGCTTTCTTT. It specifies CASRPDRGTEAFF.

V gene TRBV9 combines with J gene TRBJ2-1; TRBD2 aligns across 10 bases. V trimming: 3 bases; J trimming: 6 bases; junction bases outside the gene matches: 9. Germline loops: CDR1 SGDLS, CDR2 YYNGEE. CDR3 length: 16 residues. CDR3 sequence: CASSGGLAEGVNEQFF. The CDR3 DNA reads as TGTGCCAGCAGCGGCGGACTAGCGGAGGGGGTCAATGAGCAGTTCTTC.

This clonotype was recorded once. V gene TRBV6-4 combines with J gene TRBJ2-5, with 10 bases fitting TRBD1. CDR1 is MRHNA and CDR2 is SNTAGT in the germline V gene. V was pared by 3 bases and J by 2 bases, with 12 bases of the junction left unmatched. The CDR3 runs to 18 residues. The CDR3 nucleotides are TGTGCCAGCAGTGAATTATTCGGGACAGGGGAAATTCAAGAGACCCAGTACTTC. It encodes CASSELFGTGEIQETQYF.

This clonotype has a count of ten or more. Being one base from a much bigger clone, this may be a read error. The conserved phenylalanine or tryptophan normally closing the CDR3 is absent here, so this likely arose from a read error. The V call is TRBV19, the J call TRBJ1-6; D remains unclear. V was pared by 9 bases and J by 9 bases, with 12 bases between. This CDR3 has 12 residues. Per germline, CDR1 LNHDA and CDR2 SQIVND (reference sequence). CDR3 nucleotide sequence: TGTGCCAGCACGGCAGACCTTTCACCCCTCCACTCT. Translated: CASTADLSPLHS.

In this sample, this clonotype turned up many times. V usage is TRBV30 and J usage is TRBJ2-1; TRBD1 aligns across 8 bases. Trimming removed 1 base from V and 3 bases from J; junction bases left unmatched: 2. The CDR3 spans 14 residues. Germline CDR1 reads GTSNPN; CDR2 reads SVGIG (reference sequence). The CDR3 protein is CAWSGQGYYNEQFF. In nucleotides, the CDR3 is TGTGCCTGGAGTGGACAGGGGTACTACAATGAGCAGTTCTTC.

Comments on this clonotype: The CDR3 end shows no conserved phenylalanine or tryptophan, and so a read error is likely. Because the CDR3's place on the DNA is in doubt, the DNA is left out and the CDR3 is given as listed by TCRdb. The rearrangement joins TRBV6-5 to TRBJ2-1. Counting both end residues, the CDR3 totals 14 amino acids. Germline-derived CDR1 and CDR2 are MNHEY and SVGAGI. The CDR3 spells CASSYSRDHNEQLL.

The chain couples TRBV7-9 to TRBJ1-2; TRBD1 matches 9 bases. The CDR3 totals 17 residues. Germline V gene sequence: CDR1 SEHNR, CDR2 FQNEAQ (reference sequence). V lost 7 bases to trimming and J lost 6 bases; unmatched junction nucleotides: 18. The CDR3 here is CASTPSGTGGARNGYTF. CDR3 DNA sequence: TGTGCCAGCACCCCGAGCGGAACAGGGGGCGCGAGGAATGGCTACACCTTC.

V gene TRBV6-5 combines with J gene TRBJ1-1, with TRBD1 identical over 7 bases. Germline V gene sequence: CDR1 MNHEY, CDR2 SVGAGI. V was pared by 5 bases and J by 5 bases, with 11 bases of the junction left unmatched. This CDR3 has 15 residues. The CDR3 DNA is TGTGCCAGCAGTGAATACGGCAGGGGGACGACTGAAGCTTTCTTT. As protein: CASSEYGRGTTEAFF.

The rearrangement links TRBV6-1 to TRBJ2-5; 8 bases line up with TRBD2. Germline assignment: CDR1 MNHNS and CDR2 SASEGT. V lost 6 bases to trimming and J lost 7 bases; unmatched junction nucleotides: 13. The CDR3 extends over 15 amino acids. The CDR3 DNA follows: TGTGCCAGCAGGCGGGGCGGGGAAGCGGGAGTGACCCAGTACTTC. It encodes CASRRGGEAGVTQYF.

This clonotype has a handful of counts. The gene calls are TRBV9 and TRBJ2-5; TRBD2 aligns across 9 bases. The CDR3 contains 16 residues. V lost 2 bases, J lost 5 bases, and 10 bases stayed unmatched. Germline values: CDR1 SGDLS, CDR2 YYNGEE. The CDR3 sequence: CASSVSLGTSFETQYF. DNA for the CDR3: TGTGCCAGCAGCGTTTCCTTGGGGACTAGCTTTGAGACCCAGTACTTC.

This clonotype was seen a few times. CDR3 DNA: TGCAGTGCTAAAGACAGGGTACCTGAAGCTTTCTTT. Protein product: CSAKDRVPEAFF. This chain connects TRBV20-1 to TRBJ1-1; 7 nucleotides line up with TRBD1. CDR1 DFQATT and CDR2 SNEGSKA come from the germline V gene (reference sequence). CDR3 length equals 12 residues. V was pared by 4 bases and J by 6 bases, with 5 bases of the junction left unmatched.

Comment on this clonotype: One end of the junction is discordant with germline, which a read error may explain. The rearrangement joins TRBV10-3 to TRBJ1-1; D gene uncertain. There are 12 residues in the CDR3. Germline CDR1 reads ENHRY; CDR2 reads SYGVKD. The CDR3 region has the DNA TGTGCCAGCAGTTTTCAGAGGACTGAAGCTTTCTTT. Protein sequence: CASSFQRTEAFF.

This clonotype was detected many times. The chain links TRBV5-8 to TRBJ1-1; D is undetermined. CDR3 length: 16 residues. Germline V lookup: CDR1 SGHTS, CDR2 YDEGEE. V gave up 0 bases and J gave up 0 bases, with 12 bases separating them. CDR3 protein: CASSLGLREMNTEAFF. The CDR3 nucleotides read TGTGCCAGCAGCTTGGGTTTAAGGGAAATGAACACTGAAGCTTTCTTT.

This clonotype was observed many times. The rearrangement uses TRBV20-1 and TRBJ2-3; a weak D match, TRBD2 (5 bases). V lost 3 bases, J lost 2 bases, and 15 bases lay in between. The CDR3 sequence is 15 residues long. Germline V gene sequence: CDR1 DFQATT, CDR2 SNEGSKA (reference sequence). The CDR3 DNA is TGCAGTGCTAGGGATTGGGAGTTTTTCACAGATACGCAGTATTTT. It specifies CSARDWEFFTDTQYF.

DNA of the CDR3: TGCAGTGCTTGGGCGACTAGCGGGAGAGGTCTCGAGGATACGCAGTATTTT. It codes for CSAWATSGRGLEDTQYF. This sequence joins TRBV20-1 and TRBJ2-3; 12 bases match TRBD2. Losses at the gene ends were 5 bases for V and 6 bases for J; bases not matched to a gene: 15. There are 17 residues in the CDR3. CDR1 is DFQATT and CDR2 is SNEGSKA in the germline V gene (reference sequence).

In the case of this clonotype: One end of the junction is discordant with germline, which a read error may explain. The chain recombines TRBV6-1 with TRBJ2-1; the D gene is possibly TRBD1 (5 bases). CDR3 length: 16 amino acids. In germline, CDR1 is MNHNS, CDR2 SASEGT. CDR3 bases: TGTGCCAGCAGTGATGGGATTATGGGCAGGGTCGACGAGCAGTGCTTC. This encodes CASSDGIMGRVDEQCF.

This clonotype was observed many times. This chain connects TRBV6-1 to TRBJ2-2; D perhaps matches TRBD2 (5 bases). The germline V and J ends were trimmed by 2 bases and 1 base, with 8 bases remaining between them. The germline CDR1 and CDR2 sequences are MNHNS and SASEGT. The CDR3 sequence is 15 residues long. Here the CDR3 DNA reads TGTGCCAGCAGTGAACGGGGATTGAACACCGGGGAGCTGTTTTTT. Amino acid sequence: CASSERGLNTGELFF.

The rearrangement joins TRBV9 to TRBJ1-6; possible D gene TRBD1, 6 bases. V was cut by 3 bases and J by 4 bases, with 17 bases left in between. Germline assignment: CDR1 SGDLS and CDR2 YYNGEE. The CDR3 runs 17 residues. CDR3 bases: TGTGCCAGCAGCGCTAGTCCCCCGGGGGCATATAATTCACCCCTCCACTTT. Amino acids: CASSASPPGAYNSPLHF.

For this clonotype: At one end, the junction sequence differs from germline, possibly due to a read error. V and J are TRBV5-1 and TRBJ2-5; D gene unclear. The length of the CDR3 is 16 residues. The germline V gene has CDR1 SGHRS and CDR2 YFSETQ. In DNA form, the CDR3 reads TGTGCCAGCAGCCCTACTACCGCGAGCTCTCAAGAGACCCAGTACTTC. Amino acid sequence: CASSPTTASSQETQYF.

Only a few counts were recorded for this clonotype. This chain links TRBV7-6 with TRBJ2-7; a weak D match, TRBD2 (7 bases). V lost 5 bases and J lost 1, with 12 bases in between. CDR1 is SGHVS and CDR2 is FNYEAQ in the germline V gene. This CDR3 contains 14 residues. In nucleotides, the CDR3 is TGTGCCAGCAGCACACAGGGAGGGTCCTACGAGCAGTACTTC. Encoded protein: CASSTQGGSYEQYF. Supplemented by reference TRBV7-6 and TRBJ2-7, the full variable domain reads GAGVSQSPRYKVTKRGQDVALRCDPISGHVSLYWYRQALGQGPEFLTYFNYEAQQDKSGLPNDRFSAERPEGSISTLTIQRTEQRDSAMYRCASSTQGGSYEQYFGPGTRLTVT.

This clonotype has ten or more counts. The rearrangement joins TRBV9 to TRBJ2-1; 10 bases align to TRBD2. Germline V gives CDR1 SGDLS, CDR2 YYNGEE. This CDR3 has 15 residues. The trim removed 4 bases at V and 6 bases at J, leaving 7 bases unmatched. The CDR3 sequence: CASSPMLAGVNEQFF. DNA of the CDR3: TGTGCCAGCAGCCCGATGCTAGCGGGAGTCAATGAGCAGTTCTTC. Filled out from reference TRBV9 and TRBJ2-1, the complete variable domain reads DSGVTQTPKHLITATGQRVTLRCSPRSGDLSVYWYQQSLDQGLQFLIQYYNGEERAKGNILERFSAQQFPDLHSELNLSSLELGDSALYFCASSPMLAGVNEQFFGPGTRLTVL.

Notes on this clonotype: This may be a read error, as it is one base from a much larger clone. The chain employs TRBV3-1 and TRBJ2-5; the D is unclear. Germline V gene sequence: CDR1 LGHDT, CDR2 YNNKEL (reference sequence). CDR3 length: 16 amino acids. Trimming shortened V by 3 bases and J by 5 bases, and 19 bases separated the two germline ends. CDR3 region: CASSHRRNRGSETQYF. DNA of the CDR3: TGTGCCAGCAGCCATCGTCGGAACAGAGGATCGGAGACCCAGTACTTC.

Here the CDR3 reads CASITRRGTEAFF. The CDR3 DNA sequence: TGTGCCAGCATTACTCGCCGTGGGACTGAAGCTTTCTTT. The genes are TRBV12-3 or TRBV12-4 and TRBJ1-1, with D unresolved. Between the trimmed V and J ends, which lost 7 bases and 5 bases, there was a span of 14 bases. The CDR3 covers 13 residues.